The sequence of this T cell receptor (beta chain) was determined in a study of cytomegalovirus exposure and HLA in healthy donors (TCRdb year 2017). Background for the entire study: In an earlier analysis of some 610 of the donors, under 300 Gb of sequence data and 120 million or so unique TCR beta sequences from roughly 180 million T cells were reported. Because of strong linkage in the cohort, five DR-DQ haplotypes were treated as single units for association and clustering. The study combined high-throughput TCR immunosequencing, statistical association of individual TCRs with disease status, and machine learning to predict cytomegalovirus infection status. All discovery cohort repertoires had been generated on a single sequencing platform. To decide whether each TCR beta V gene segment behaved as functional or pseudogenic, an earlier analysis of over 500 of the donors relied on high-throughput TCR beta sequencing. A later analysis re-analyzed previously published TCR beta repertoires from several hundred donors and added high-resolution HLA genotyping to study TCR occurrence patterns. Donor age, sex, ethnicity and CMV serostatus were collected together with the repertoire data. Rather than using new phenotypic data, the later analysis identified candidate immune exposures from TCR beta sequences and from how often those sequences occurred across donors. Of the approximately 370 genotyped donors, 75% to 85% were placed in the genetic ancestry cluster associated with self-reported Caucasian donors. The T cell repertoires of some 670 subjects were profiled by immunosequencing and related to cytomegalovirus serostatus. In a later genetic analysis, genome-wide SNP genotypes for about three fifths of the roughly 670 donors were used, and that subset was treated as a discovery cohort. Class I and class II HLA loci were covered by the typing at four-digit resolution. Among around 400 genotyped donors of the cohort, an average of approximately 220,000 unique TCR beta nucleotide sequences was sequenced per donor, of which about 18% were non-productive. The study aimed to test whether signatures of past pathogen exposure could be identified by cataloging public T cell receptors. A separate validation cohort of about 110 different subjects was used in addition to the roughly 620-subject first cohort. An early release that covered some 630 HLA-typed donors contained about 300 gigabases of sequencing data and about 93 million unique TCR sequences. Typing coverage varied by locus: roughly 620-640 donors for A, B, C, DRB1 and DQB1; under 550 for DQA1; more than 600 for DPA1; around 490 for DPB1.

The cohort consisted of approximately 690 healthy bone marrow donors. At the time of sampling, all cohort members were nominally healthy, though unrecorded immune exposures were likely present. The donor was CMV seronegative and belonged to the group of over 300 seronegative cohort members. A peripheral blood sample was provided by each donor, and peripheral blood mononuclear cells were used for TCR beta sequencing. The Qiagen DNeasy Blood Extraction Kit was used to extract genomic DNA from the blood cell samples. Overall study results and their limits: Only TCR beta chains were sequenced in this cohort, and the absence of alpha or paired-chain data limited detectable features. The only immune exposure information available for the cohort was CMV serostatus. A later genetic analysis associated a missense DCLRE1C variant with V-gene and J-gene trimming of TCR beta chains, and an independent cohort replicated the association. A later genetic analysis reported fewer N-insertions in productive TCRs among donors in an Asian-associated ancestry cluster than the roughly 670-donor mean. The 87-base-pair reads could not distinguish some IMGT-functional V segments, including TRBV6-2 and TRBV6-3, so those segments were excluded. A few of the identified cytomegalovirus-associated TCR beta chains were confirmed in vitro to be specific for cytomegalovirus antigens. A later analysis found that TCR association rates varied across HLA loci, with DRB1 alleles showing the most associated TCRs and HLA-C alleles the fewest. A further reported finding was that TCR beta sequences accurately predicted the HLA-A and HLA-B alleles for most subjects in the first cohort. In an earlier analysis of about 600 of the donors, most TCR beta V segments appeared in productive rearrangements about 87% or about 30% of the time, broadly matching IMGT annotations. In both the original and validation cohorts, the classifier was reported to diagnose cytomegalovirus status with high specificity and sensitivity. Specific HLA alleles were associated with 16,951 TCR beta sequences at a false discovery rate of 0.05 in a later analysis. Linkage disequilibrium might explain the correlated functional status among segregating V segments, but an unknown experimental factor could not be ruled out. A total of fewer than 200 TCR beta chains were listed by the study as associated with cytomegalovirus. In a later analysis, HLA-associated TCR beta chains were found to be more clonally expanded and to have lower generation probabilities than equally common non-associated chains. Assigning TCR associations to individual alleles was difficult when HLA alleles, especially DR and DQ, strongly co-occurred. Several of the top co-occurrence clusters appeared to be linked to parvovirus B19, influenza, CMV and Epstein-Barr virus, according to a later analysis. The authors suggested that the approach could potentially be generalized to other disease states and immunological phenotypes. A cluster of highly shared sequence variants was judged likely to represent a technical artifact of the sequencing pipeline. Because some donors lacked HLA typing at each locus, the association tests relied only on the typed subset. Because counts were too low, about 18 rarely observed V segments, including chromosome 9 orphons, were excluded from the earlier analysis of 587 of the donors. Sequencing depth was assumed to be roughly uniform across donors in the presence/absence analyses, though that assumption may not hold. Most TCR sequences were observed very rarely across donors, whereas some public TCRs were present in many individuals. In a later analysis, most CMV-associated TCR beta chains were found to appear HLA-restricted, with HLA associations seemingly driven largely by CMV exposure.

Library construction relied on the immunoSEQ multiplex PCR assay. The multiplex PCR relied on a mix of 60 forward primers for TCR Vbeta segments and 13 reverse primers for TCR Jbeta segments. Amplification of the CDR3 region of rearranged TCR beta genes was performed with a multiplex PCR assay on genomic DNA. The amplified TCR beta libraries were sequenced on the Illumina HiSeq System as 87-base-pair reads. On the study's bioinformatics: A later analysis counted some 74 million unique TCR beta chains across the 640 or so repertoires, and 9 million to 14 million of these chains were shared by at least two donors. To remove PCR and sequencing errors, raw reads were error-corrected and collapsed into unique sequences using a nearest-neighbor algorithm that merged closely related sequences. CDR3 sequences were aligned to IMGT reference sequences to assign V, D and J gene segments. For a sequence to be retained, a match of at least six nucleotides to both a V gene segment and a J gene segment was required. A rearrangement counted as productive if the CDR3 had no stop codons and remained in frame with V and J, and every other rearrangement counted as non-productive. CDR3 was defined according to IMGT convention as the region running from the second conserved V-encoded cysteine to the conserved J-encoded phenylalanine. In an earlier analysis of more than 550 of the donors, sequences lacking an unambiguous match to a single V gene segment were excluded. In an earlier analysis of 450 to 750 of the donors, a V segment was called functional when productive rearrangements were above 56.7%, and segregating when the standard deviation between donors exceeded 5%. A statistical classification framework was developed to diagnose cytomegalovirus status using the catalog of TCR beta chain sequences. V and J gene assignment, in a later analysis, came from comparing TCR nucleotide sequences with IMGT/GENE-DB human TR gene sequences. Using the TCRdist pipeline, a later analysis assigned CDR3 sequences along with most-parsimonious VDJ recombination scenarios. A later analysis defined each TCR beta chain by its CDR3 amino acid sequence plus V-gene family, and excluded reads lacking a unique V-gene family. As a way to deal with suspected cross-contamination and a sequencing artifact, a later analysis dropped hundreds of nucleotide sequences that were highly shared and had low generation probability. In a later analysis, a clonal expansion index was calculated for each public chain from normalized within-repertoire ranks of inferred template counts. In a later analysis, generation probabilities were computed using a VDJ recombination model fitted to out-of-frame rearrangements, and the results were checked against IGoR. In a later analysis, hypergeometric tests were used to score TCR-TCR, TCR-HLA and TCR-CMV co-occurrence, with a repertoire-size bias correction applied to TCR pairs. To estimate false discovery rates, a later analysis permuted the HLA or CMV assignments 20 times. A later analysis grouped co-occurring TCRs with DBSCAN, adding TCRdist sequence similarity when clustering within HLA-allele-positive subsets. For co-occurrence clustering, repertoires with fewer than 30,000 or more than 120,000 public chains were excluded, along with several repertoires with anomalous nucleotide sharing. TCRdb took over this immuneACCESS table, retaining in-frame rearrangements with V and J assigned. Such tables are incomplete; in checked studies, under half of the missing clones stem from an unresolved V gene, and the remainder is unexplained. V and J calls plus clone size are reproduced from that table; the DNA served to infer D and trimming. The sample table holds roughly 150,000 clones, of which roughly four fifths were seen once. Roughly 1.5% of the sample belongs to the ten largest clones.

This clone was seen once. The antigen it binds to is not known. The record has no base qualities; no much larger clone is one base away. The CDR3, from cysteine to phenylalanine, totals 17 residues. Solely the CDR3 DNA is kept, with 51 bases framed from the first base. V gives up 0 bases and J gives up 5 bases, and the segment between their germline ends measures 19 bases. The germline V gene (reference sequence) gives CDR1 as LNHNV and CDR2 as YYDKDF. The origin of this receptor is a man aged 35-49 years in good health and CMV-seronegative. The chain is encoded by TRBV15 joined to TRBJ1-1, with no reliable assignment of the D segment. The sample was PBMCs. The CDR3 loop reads CATSRDLSSEGRTEAFF. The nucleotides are TGTGCCACCAGCAGAGATCTCTCCTCAGAGGGAAGGACTGAAGCTTTCTTT.